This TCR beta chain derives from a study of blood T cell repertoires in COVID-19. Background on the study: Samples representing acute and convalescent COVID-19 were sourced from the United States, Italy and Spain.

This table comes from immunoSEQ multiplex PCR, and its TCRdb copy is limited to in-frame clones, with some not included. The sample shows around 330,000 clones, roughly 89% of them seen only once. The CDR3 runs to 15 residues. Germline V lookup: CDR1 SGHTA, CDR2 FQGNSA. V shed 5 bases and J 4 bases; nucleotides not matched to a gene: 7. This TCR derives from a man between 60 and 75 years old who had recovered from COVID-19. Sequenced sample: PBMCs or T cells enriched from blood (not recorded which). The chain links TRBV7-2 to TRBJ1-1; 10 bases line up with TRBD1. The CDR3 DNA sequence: TGTGCCAGCAGCCCGAGACAGGGGGCGACCACTGAAGCTTTCTTT. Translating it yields CASSPRQGATTEAFF. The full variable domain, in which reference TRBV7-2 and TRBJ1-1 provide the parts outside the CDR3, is GAGVSQSPSNKVTEKGKDVELRCDPISGHTALYWYRQSLGQGLEFLIYFQGNSAPDKSGLPSDRFSAERTGGSVSTLTIQRTQQEDSAVYLCASSPRQGATTEAFFGQGTRLTVV.